These 18 T cell receptor beta chains share one sample of origin, sequenced in a study of T cell responses to AZD1222 COVID-19 vaccine. The table came from immunoSEQ multiplex PCR; TCRdb's copy has only in-frame clones and leaves some out. The data hold 200,000 or so clones, with about 87% observed a single time. This specimen was peripheral blood, taken on day 0 of AZD1222 vaccination. These receptors all stem from an adult in good health.

A single count supports this clone. V and J are TRBV7-2 and TRBJ1-1; TRBD1 is a possible D gene (5 bases). The CDR3 length is 14 residues. From germline, CDR1 is SGHTA and CDR2 FQGNSA. With 4 bases removed from V and 1 base from J, the gap between germline ends came to 10 bases. CDR3 protein: CASSSRGENTEAFF. CDR3 bases: TGTGCCAGCAGCTCACGAGGGGAGAACACTGAAGCTTTCTTT.

This clone was detected once. This chain connects TRBV7-6 to TRBJ2-3, with 10 positions matching TRBD2. Losses at the gene ends were 2 bases for V and 6 bases for J; bases not matched to a gene: 5. CDR1 is SGHVS and CDR2 is FNYEAQ in the germline V gene. The CDR3 extends over 15 amino acids. DNA for the CDR3: TGTGCCAGCAGCTTATCGACTAGCGGGTGGGATACGCAGTATTTT. Its protein is CASSLSTSGWDTQYF.

The gene calls are TRBV19 and TRBJ2-2; possibly TRBD1 or TRBD2 for D (5 bases each). Per germline, CDR1 LNHDA and CDR2 SQIVND (reference sequence). The CDR3 is made up of 15 amino acids. V was pared by 5 bases and J by 0 bases, with 10 bases between. Here the CDR3 DNA reads TGTGCCAGTAGTGCCGGGACCCCGAACACCGGGGAGCTGTTTTTT. Protein: CASSAGTPNTGELFF.

This sequence joins TRBV7-2 and TRBJ1-2, with unresolved D. The CDR3 is made up of 16 amino acids. The germline V gene has CDR1 SGHTA and CDR2 FQGNSA. Trimming took 1 base from V and 0 from J, leaving 12 bases between them. The CDR3 sequence is CASSLGEYSTNYGYTF. In DNA, the CDR3 is TGTGCCAGCAGCTTAGGGGAGTACAGCACTAACTATGGCTACACCTTC. Full variable domain (outside the CDR3, taken from reference TRBV7-2 and TRBJ1-2): GAGVSQSPSNKVTEKGKDVELRCDPISGHTALYWYRQSLGQGLEFLIYFQGNSAPDKSGLPSDRFSAERTGGSVSTLTIQRTQQEDSAVYLCASSLGEYSTNYGYTFGSGTRLTVV.

CDR3 protein: CASSRVYYGYTF. The CDR3 DNA is TGTGCCAGCTCCAGGGTCTACTATGGCTACACCTTC. The rearrangement joins TRBV28 to TRBJ1-2, with D tentatively TRBD1 (5 bases). The CDR3 has 12 amino acids. V lost 8 bases and J lost 3, with 10 bases in between. CDR1 is MDHEN and CDR2 is SYDVKM in the germline V gene.

V is TRBV18 and J is TRBJ2-7, with 9 nucleotides matching TRBD1. Germline-derived CDR1 and CDR2 are KGHSH and LQKENI. V lost 0 bases to trimming and J lost 2 bases; unmatched junction nucleotides: 2. The CDR3 extends over 15 amino acids. The DNA for the CDR3 is TGTGCCAGCTCACCACCGGGGACAGGGACCTACGAGCAGTACTTC. Residues: CASSPPGTGTYEQYF.

The chain employs TRBV2 and TRBJ1-5, with D perhaps matching TRBD1 (5 bases). Germline loops: CDR1 SNHLY, CDR2 FYNNEI. The ends were cut back, 5 bases at V and 0 bases at J, with 11 bases in the middle. This CDR3 comprises 15 residues. DNA for the CDR3: TGTGCCAGCAGTCCCAGGGAGGGTAGCAATCAGCCCCAGCATTTT. Translation gives CASSPREGSNQPQHF.

The CDR3 DNA reads as TGTGCCAGCAGTTCCTTAAGCTCCTACGAGCAGTACTTC. This gives the protein CASSSLSSYEQYF. This chain uses TRBV12-3 or TRBV12-4 with TRBJ2-7; no clear D gene. Trimming cost V 4 bases and J 0 bases, with 7 bases left between them. The CDR3 consists of 13 residues.

The rearrangement joins TRBV7-8 to TRBJ2-7; 8 positions match TRBD2. The CDR3 consists of 16 residues. Trimming took 1 base from V and 7 from J; bases not matched to a gene: 12. Germline-derived CDR1 and CDR2 are SGHVS and FQNEAQ. This CDR3 reads CASSLVGSLAGTEQYF. The CDR3 region has the DNA TGTGCCAGCAGCTTAGTAGGTTCTCTAGCGGGTACGGAGCAGTACTTC.

This clone showed up just a few times. The chain employs TRBV7-8 and TRBJ1-5; the match to TRBD1 covers 8 bases. The V gene's germline CDR1 is SGHVS and CDR2 FQNEAQ. CDR3 length: 16 amino acids. The trim removed 5 bases at V and 0 bases at J, leaving 6 bases unmatched. CDR3 DNA: TGTGCCAGCAGCATTCAGGGGGCTGATAGCAATCAGCCCCAGCATTTT. Translating it yields CASSIQGADSNQPQHF.

Only a few counts were recorded for this clone. J is TRBJ1-1 and V is TRBV28, with 10 bases lining up with TRBD1. CDR3 size: 15 residues. J gave up 3 bases and V 5 bases, and 6 bases lay outside the gene matches. Germline V CDR1 and CDR2: MDHEN, SYDVKM. This CDR3 reads CASSPGQGGYTEAFF. CDR3 nucleotide sequence: TGTGCCAGCAGTCCCGGACAGGGGGGTTACACTGAAGCTTTCTTT.

This clone was seen more than once but under ten times. This sequence joins TRBV5-1 and TRBJ2-5; TRBD1 agrees at 7 bases. V lost 2 bases to trimming and J lost 4 bases; unmatched junction nucleotides: 5. CDR1 and CDR2 from the germline V gene are SGHRS and YFSETQ. The CDR3 length is 14 residues. DNA for the CDR3: TGCGCCAGCAGCTTCGACGCAGGGGGAGAGACCCAGTACTTC. Translated, it gives CASSFDAGGETQYF. Looking up the rest from reference TRBV5-1 and TRBJ2-5 gives the full variable domain: KAGVTQTPRYLIKTRGQQVTLSCSPISGHRSVSWYQQTPGQGLQFLFEYFSETQRNKGNFPGRFSGRQFSNSRSEMNVSTLELGDSALYLCASSFDAGGETQYFGPGTRLLVL.

V gene TRBV9 combines with J gene TRBJ2-2; the match to TRBD2 covers 10 bases. The CDR3 consists of 17 residues. Germline loops: CDR1 SGDLS, CDR2 YYNGEE. J gave up 5 bases and V 3 bases, and 10 bases lay outside the gene matches. CDR3 in amino acids: CASSARALAGATGELFF. The CDR3 DNA follows: TGTGCCAGCAGCGCCAGAGCGCTAGCGGGAGCTACCGGGGAGCTGTTTTTT.

V and J are TRBV7-6 and TRBJ1-6; D gene uncertain. V lost 2 bases, J lost 6 bases, and 11 bases lay in between. Germline V gives CDR1 SGHVS, CDR2 FNYEAQ. The CDR3 consists of 15 residues. In DNA, the CDR3 is TGTGCCAGCAGCTTAAACGGCCTATTTAATTCACCCCTCCACTTT. Protein product: CASSLNGLFNSPLHF. The full variable domain, with the rest looked up from reference TRBV7-6 and TRBJ1-6, is GAGVSQSPRYKVTKRGQDVALRCDPISGHVSLYWYRQALGQGPEFLTYFNYEAQQDKSGLPNDRFSAERPEGSISTLTIQRTEQRDSAMYRCASSLNGLFNSPLHFGNGTRLTVT.

This clone was seen just once. The gene calls are TRBV18 and TRBJ2-5; D not certain. The CDR3 has 15 amino acids. The V gene's germline CDR1 is KGHSH and CDR2 LQKENI. V was cut by 0 bases and J by 0 bases, with 8 bases left in between. CDR3 region: CASSPPHAYQETQYF. The CDR3 coding sequence is TGTGCCAGCTCACCACCGCACGCGTACCAAGAGACCCAGTACTTC.

The chain is built from TRBV6-2 or TRBV6-3 and TRBJ2-1; 11 bases line up with TRBD2. This CDR3 has 15 residues. After removal of 5 bases from V and 7 bases from J, the junction contained 7 bases not matched to a gene. The germline V gene has CDR1 MNHEY and CDR2 SVGEGT. CDR3 bases: TGTGCCAGCAGTAAACCGGGACTAGCGGCAAATGAGCAGTTCTTC. It yields the protein CASSKPGLAANEQFF.

This clone was seen only a few times. J is TRBJ2-3 and V is TRBV6-1; unclear D gene. The germline V gene has CDR1 MNHNS and CDR2 SASEGT. Trimming cost V 0 bases and J 9 bases, with 16 bases left between them. The CDR3 sequence is 15 residues long. The CDR3 is CASSEALVGSRTQYF. The DNA of the CDR3 is TGTGCCAGCAGTGAAGCCCTCGTGGGTAGTAGGACGCAGTATTTT.

The V gene is TRBV7-3, the J gene TRBJ2-3; D perhaps matches TRBD1 (5 bases). The V end lost 2 bases, the J end lost 3 bases, and 12 bases lay between the germline ends. The V gene's germline CDR1 is SGHTA and CDR2 FQGTGA. The CDR3 is 15 amino acids. CDR3 DNA: TGTGCCAGCAGCTTACTTTCCAGGGCAACAGATACGCAGTATTTT. Amino acid sequence: CASSLLSRATDTQYF.